The present T cell receptor beta chain was sequenced within a study of blood T cells in healthy people across ages. Germline V gene data show CDR1 as SGHDN and CDR2 as FVKESK. Trimming cost V 0 bases and J 3 bases; bases outside gene matches: 4. The CDR3 loop spans 16 amino acids. The donors, aged about 6 to 95, were healthy Caucasians from Russia. Then a second PCR, running roughly 7 to 11 cycles, was carried out with a sample-barcoded 5' primer and a J-beta primer mix. MiXCR was run by TCRdb on the 5' RACE reads, yielding one entry per CDR3 protein. The sample holds approximately 1.5 million distinct CDR3 sequences, approximately 43% seen once.

This receptor was obtained from a woman aged 18-29 years in good health. The V and J genes are TRBV14 and TRBJ2-3; 9 bases agree with TRBD2. Sequencing was performed on blood. CDR3 bases: TGTGCCAGCAGCCAAGAGCGGGGGGGTTGGACAGATACGCAGTATTTT. This encodes CASSQERGGWTDTQYF.